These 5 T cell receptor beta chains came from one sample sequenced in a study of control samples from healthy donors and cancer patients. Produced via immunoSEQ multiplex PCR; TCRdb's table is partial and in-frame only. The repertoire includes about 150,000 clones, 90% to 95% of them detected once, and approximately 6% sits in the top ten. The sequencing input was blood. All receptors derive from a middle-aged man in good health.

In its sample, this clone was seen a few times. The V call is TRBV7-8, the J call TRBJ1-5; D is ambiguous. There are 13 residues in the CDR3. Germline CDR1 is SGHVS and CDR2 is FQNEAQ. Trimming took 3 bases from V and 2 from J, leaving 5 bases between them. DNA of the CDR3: TGTGCCAGCAGCTTGTGGGGCAATCAGCCCCAGCATTTT. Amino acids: CASSLWGNQPQHF.

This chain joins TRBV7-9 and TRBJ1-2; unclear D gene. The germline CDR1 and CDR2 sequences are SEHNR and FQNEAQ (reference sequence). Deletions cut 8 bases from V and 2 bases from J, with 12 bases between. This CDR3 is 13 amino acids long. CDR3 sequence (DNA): TGTGCCAGCGGTGGCAGGTTAAACTATGGCTACACCTTC. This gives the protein CASGGRLNYGYTF. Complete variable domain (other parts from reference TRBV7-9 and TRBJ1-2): DTGVSQNPRHKITKRGQNVTFRCDPISEHNRLYWYRQTLGQGPEFLTYFQNEAQLEKSRLLSDRFSAERPKGSFSTLEIQRTEQGDSAMYLCASGGRLNYGYTFGSGTRLTVV.

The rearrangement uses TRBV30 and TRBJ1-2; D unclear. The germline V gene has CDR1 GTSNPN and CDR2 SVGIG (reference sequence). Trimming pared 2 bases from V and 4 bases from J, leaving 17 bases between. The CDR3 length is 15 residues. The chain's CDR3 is CAWSLTRGLGYGYTF. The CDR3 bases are TGTGCCTGGAGTTTAACCCGCGGTTTGGGCTATGGCTACACCTTC.

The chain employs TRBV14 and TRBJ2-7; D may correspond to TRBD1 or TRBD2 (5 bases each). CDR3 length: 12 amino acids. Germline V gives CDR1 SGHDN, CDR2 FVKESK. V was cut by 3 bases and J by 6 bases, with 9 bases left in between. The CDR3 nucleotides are TGTGCCAGCAGCCATGGGACCTTCGAGCAGTACTTC. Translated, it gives CASSHGTFEQYF.

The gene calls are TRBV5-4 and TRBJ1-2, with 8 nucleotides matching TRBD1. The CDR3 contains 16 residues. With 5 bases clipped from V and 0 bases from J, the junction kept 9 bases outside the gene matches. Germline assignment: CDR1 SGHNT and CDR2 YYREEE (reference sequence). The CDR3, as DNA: TGTGCCAGCAGATACGCAGGGGGCCGAGCTAACTATGGCTACACCTTC. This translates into CASRYAGGRANYGYTF.